One sample yielded the 21 T cell receptor beta chains listed below, sequenced in a study of blood T cells in healthy people across ages. Next came a second PCR, run for about 7 to 11 cycles, which used a sample-barcoded 5' primer along with a J-beta primer mix. TCRdb ran MiXCR on the 5' RACE reads and lists one entry per CDR3 protein. Of about 1.1 million distinct CDR3 sequences detected, around two fifths appear once; the ten largest clones hold less than 15%. Sequencing was done on a sample of blood. These receptors all stem from a man in his late teens or twenties in good health.

The genes are TRBV12-3 or TRBV12-4 and TRBJ2-3; TRBD1 or TRBD2 may be the D gene (5 bases each). Trimming took off 2 bases at V and 6 bases at J, with 9 bases between the two ends. The CDR3 contains 13 residues. The CDR3 loop is CASSLMGVDTQYF. In DNA, the CDR3 is TGTGCCAGCAGTTTAATGGGGGTGGATACGCAGTATTTT.

The chain joins TRBV28 to TRBJ1-4; 12 bases align to TRBD1. The CDR3 is 14 residues long. CDR1 and CDR2 from the germline V gene are MDHEN and SYDVKM. The V and J ends lost 3 bases and 12 bases, in that order; junction bases with no gene match: 5. The CDR3 DNA follows: TGTGCCAGCAGTTTCGGGACAGGGGGCGGAGAACTGTTTTTT. It is translated as CASSFGTGGGELFF. Full variable domain (rest looked up from reference TRBV28 and TRBJ1-4): DVKVTQSSRYLVKRTGEKVFLECVQDMDHENMFWYRQDPGLGLRLIYFSYDVKMKEKGDIPEGYSVSREKKERFSLILESASTNQTSMYLCASSFGTGGGELFFGSGTQLSVL.

The rearrangement links TRBV5-1 to TRBJ2-7, with TRBD2 as a possible D gene (5 bases). With 2 bases removed from V and 5 bases from J, the gap between germline ends came to 11 bases. Per the germline V gene, CDR1 is SGHRS and CDR2 is YFSETQ. The CDR3 has 13 residues. In nucleotides, the CDR3 is TGCGCCAGCAGCTTCCGATTCGGGGACGAGCAGTACTTC. This codes for CASSFRFGDEQYF.

This clonotype was observed a handful of times. The J gene is TRBJ2-5, the V gene TRBV5-1; TRBD1 matches 9 bases. V trimming: 2 bases; J trimming: 5 bases; junction bases outside the gene matches: 4. This CDR3 has 14 amino acids. From germline, CDR1 is SGHRS and CDR2 YFSETQ. As DNA, the CDR3 is TGCGCCAGCAGCTTTACAGGGGGCCTCGAGACCCAGTACTTC. Encoded protein: CASSFTGGLETQYF.

This clonotype was seen repeatedly, ten times or more. The CDR3 region is CAISDDRGYGYTF. CDR3 in DNA: TGTGCCATCAGCGACGACAGGGGGTATGGCTACACCTTC. V and J are TRBV10-3 and TRBJ1-2; TRBD1 aligns across 9 bases. Germline values: CDR1 ENHRY, CDR2 SYGVKD. This CDR3 is built from 13 residues. V dropped 6 bases and J dropped 5; count of bases not matched to a gene: 4.

V usage is TRBV20-1 and J usage is TRBJ2-1; D gene uncertain. The length of the CDR3 is 15 residues. Germline assignment: CDR1 DFQATT and CDR2 SNEGSKA (reference sequence). V lost 0 bases to trimming and J lost 6 bases, with 15 bases between them. The DNA of the CDR3 is TGCAGTGCTAGAGATCCGAGCCGTCGGTTCAATGAGCAGTTCTTC. It codes for CSARDPSRRFNEQFF.

This clonotype was seen only a few times. In DNA form, the CDR3 reads TGTGCCAGCAGTAAGGGACAGAACACTAACTATGGCTACACCTTC. Translation: CASSKGQNTNYGYTF. The rearrangement links TRBV6-5 to TRBJ1-2; TRBD1 matches 7 bases. The CDR3 sequence is 15 residues long. Trimming cost V 5 bases and J 0 bases; bases outside gene matches: 6. The germline gives CDR1 MNHEY, CDR2 SVGAGI.

There are a few counts of this clonotype. The genes are TRBV10-3 and TRBJ2-5; maybe TRBD2 (5 bases). In germline, CDR1 is ENHRY, CDR2 SYGVKD. The germline V and J ends were trimmed by 0 bases and 4 bases, with 15 bases remaining between them. The CDR3 length is 16 residues. This CDR3 reads CAISESFEEVRETQYF. The CDR3 DNA sequence: TGTGCCATCAGTGAGTCTTTTGAGGAGGTACGAGAGACCCAGTACTTC.

V is TRBV6-2 or TRBV6-3 and J is TRBJ2-4; 8 bases line up with TRBD2. CDR1 and CDR2 from the germline V gene are MNHEY and SVGEGT. V was pared by 7 bases and J by 15 bases, with 20 bases of the junction left unmatched. This CDR3 has 15 residues. DNA for the CDR3: TGTGCCAGCAACAAACCCGGGACTAGAAAAGAGACCCTGTACTTC. Its translation: CASNKPGTRKETLYF.

Turning to this clonotype: Germline and junction disagree at one end, which may indicate a read error. This chain joins TRBV5-1 and TRBJ2-1, with TRBD1 identical over 10 bases. This CDR3 has 17 amino acids. The germline V gene encodes CDR1 SGHRS and CDR2 YFSETQ. CDR3 sequence: CASSHIAGTGDYNKQFF. The DNA for the CDR3 is TGCGCCAGCAGCCATATAGCCGGGACAGGGGATTACAATAAGCAGTTCTTC.

The chain combines TRBV7-8 with TRBJ1-5, with D possibly matching TRBD1 (5 bases). The CDR3 extends over 15 amino acids. CDR1 and CDR2 (germline): SGHVS, FQNEAQ. V was pared by 1 base and J by 4 bases, with 11 bases between. The CDR3 DNA reads as TGTGCCAGCAGCTTAGACGTTGGGGGTAATCAGCCCCAGCATTTT. The encoded protein is CASSLDVGGNQPQHF. The full variable domain, its missing parts supplied by reference TRBV7-8 and TRBJ1-5, is GAGVSQSPRYKVAKRGQDVALRCDPISGHVSLFWYQQALGQGPEFLTYFQNEAQLDKSGLPSDRFFAERPEGSVSTLKIQRTQQEDSAVYLCASSLDVGGNQPQHFGDGTRLSIL.

To note about this clonotype: A much larger clone is a single base away; this may be a read error. The chain links TRBV27 to TRBJ2-3; D gene ambiguous. The CDR3 totals 15 residues. CDR1 MNHEY and CDR2 SMNVEV come from the germline V gene (reference sequence). The DNA for the CDR3 is TGTGCCAGCACCCCATTGCCAGTGAGCACAGATGCGCAGTATTTT. Translating it yields CASTPLPVSTDAQYF.

The V and J genes are TRBV5-1 and TRBJ2-3; no clear D gene. Germline lookup yields CDR1 SGHRS and CDR2 YFSETQ. The CDR3 is made up of 19 amino acids. Trimming stripped 3 bases from V and 1 base from J, with 24 bases between. In nucleotides, the CDR3 is TGCGCCAGCAGCTCCACATCCCTTGGGATCGACACTGGCACAGATACGCAGTATTTT. It yields the protein CASSSTSLGIDTGTDTQYF.

The V and J genes are TRBV15 and TRBJ1-4; D is perhaps TRBD1 (6 bases). Trimming removed 0 bases from V and 4 bases from J, with 12 bases in between. The CDR3 covers 16 residues. Per the germline V gene, CDR1 is LNHNV and CDR2 is YYDKDF (reference sequence). In DNA, the CDR3 is TGTGCCACCAGCAGAGATCGCGGGGGCATTAATGAAAAACTGTTTTTT. Encoded protein: CATSRDRGGINEKLFF.

The chain couples TRBV12-3 or TRBV12-4 to TRBJ2-3; possibly TRBD1 or TRBD2 for D (7 bases each). The length of the CDR3 is 16 residues. Trimming stripped 5 bases from V and 4 bases from J, with 19 bases between. CDR3: CASSPRQGGVADTQYF. The CDR3 DNA reads as TGTGCCAGCAGTCCCAGACAGGGAGGGGTAGCAGATACGCAGTATTTT.

The chain recombines TRBV12-3 or TRBV12-4 with TRBJ1-2; D gene ambiguous. The CDR3 totals 16 residues. V lost 1 base, J lost 4 bases, and 16 bases lay in between. The DNA of the CDR3 is TGTGCCAGCAGTTTAGAGGTGACTAATCCCCCCTATGGCTACACCTTC. It translates to CASSLEVTNPPYGYTF.

The V call is TRBV4-3, the J call TRBJ2-7; no definite D call. The germline CDR1 and CDR2 sequences are LGHNA and YSLEER. The CDR3 totals 16 residues. Trimming removed 4 bases at V and 7 bases at J, with 23 bases between. CDR3 in amino acids: CASSPQVGSSYNEQYF. The CDR3 DNA follows: TGCGCCAGCAGCCCCCAAGTTGGGTCCTCCTACAATGAGCAGTACTTC.

This clonotype has just a few counts. V is TRBV6-2 or TRBV6-3 and J is TRBJ1-4, with TRBD1 matching over 9 bases. Trimming removed 7 bases from V and 7 bases from J; junction bases left unmatched: 7. CDR1 MNHEY and CDR2 SVGEGT come from the germline V gene. There are 14 residues in the CDR3. The CDR3 region has the DNA TGTGCCAGCATCGACAGGGGGGCGCGTGAAAAACTGTTTTTT. It specifies CASIDRGAREKLFF.

CDR3 protein: CASSFSASGANVLTF. Written as DNA, the CDR3 is TGTGCCAGCAGCTTTTCGGCCTCTGGGGCCAACGTCCTGACTTTC. This chain uses TRBV13 with TRBJ2-6; D is ambiguous. The V end lost 3 bases, the J end lost 0 bases, and 6 bases lay between the germline ends. Germline assignment: CDR1 PRHDT and CDR2 FYEKMQ (reference sequence). The CDR3 extends over 15 amino acids.

The J gene is TRBJ2-5, the V gene TRBV29-1; 11 bases map to TRBD2. With V trimmed by 7 bases and J by 11 bases, 12 bases remained unmatched. The germline gives CDR1 SQVTM, CDR2 ANQGSEA. The CDR3 length is 13 residues. This chain's CDR3 is CSATSGGHNEQYF. The CDR3 nucleotides read TGCAGCGCAACTAGCGGGGGACACAATGAGCAGTACTTC.

This clonotype was picked up a small number of times. The V gene is TRBV4-2, the J gene TRBJ1-4; no clear D gene. CDR1 is LGHNA and CDR2 is YNFKEQ in the germline V gene. The V end was cut by 3 bases, the J end by 2 bases, with 13 bases between. The CDR3 length is 16 residues. For the CDR3, the DNA is TGTGCCAGCAGCCAGGACCAGGTTGAGACTAATGAAAAACTGTTTTTT. Translated, it gives CASSQDQVETNEKLFF.